This T cell receptor beta chain was recorded in a study of OX40 agonist ivuxolimab in advanced cancers. General study points: On average, CD8+ T cells had more expanded clones than CD4+.

With regard to this clone: Its antigen is currently unknown.

Generated by immunoSEQ multiplex PCR, the TCRdb table keeps only in-frame clones and is missing some. The repertoire holds 80,000 to 95,000 clones, with under 95% as singletons. Unmatched junction bases numbered 14, after V lost 5 bases and J lost 1 base. Germline V gene lookup returns CDR1 MRHNA and CDR2 SNTAGT. The CDR3 is made up of 17 amino acids. This sequence originates from an adult with an advanced solid tumor such as melanoma, head and neck, liver or kidney cancer. This sequence joins TRBV6-4 and TRBJ2-7, with 7 bases matching TRBD1. The material sequenced was CD4+ or CD8+ T cells sorted from blood, taken in a trial of the OX40 agonist ivuxolimab. CDR3 in DNA: TGTGCCAGCAGTCGACAGGGATTAAACATCCGATCCTACGAGCAGTACTTC. Residues: CASSRQGLNIRSYEQYF.